The next 21 T cell receptor beta chains were all read from a single sample in a study of blood T cell repertoires in COVID-19. The table came from immunoSEQ multiplex PCR; TCRdb's copy has only in-frame clones and leaves some out. Of some 220,000 clones listed, roughly four fifths were seen once; the top ten hold 3% to 3.5%. What was sequenced was peripheral blood. These receptor sequences come from a woman aged 25 to 39 who had recovered from COVID-19.

The V call is TRBV27, the J call TRBJ2-2; D is perhaps TRBD2 (6 bases). The CDR3 contains 14 residues. In germline, CDR1 is MNHEY, CDR2 SMNVEV (reference sequence). V lost 4 bases and J 3 bases, leaving 9 bases between the germline ends. CDR3 loop: CASSWRGDTGELFF. CDR3 coding DNA: TGTGCCAGCAGTTGGAGGGGAGACACCGGGGAGCTGTTTTTT.

The chain joins TRBV28 to TRBJ1-5; unclear D gene. CDR1 and CDR2 from the germline V gene are MDHEN and SYDVKM. Between the trimmed V and J ends, which lost 10 bases and 2 bases, there was a span of 15 bases. The CDR3 length is 14 residues. Written as DNA, the CDR3 is TGTGCCACAAGGGAGTTTGGGGGCAATCAGCCCCAGCATTTT. This gives the protein CATREFGGNQPQHF.

The V gene is TRBV6-4, the J gene TRBJ2-3; 12 bases are shared with TRBD2. V lost 0 bases to trimming and J lost 0 bases; unmatched junction nucleotides: 16. Germline V gene sequence: CDR1 MRHNA, CDR2 SNTAGT. CDR3 size: 22 residues. The CDR3 sequence is CASSDSRLAGVNAAPSTDTQYF. CDR3 DNA: TGTGCCAGCAGTGACTCCCGACTAGCGGGAGTTAACGCGGCCCCGAGCACAGATACGCAGTATTTT.

The chain recombines TRBV28 with TRBJ2-1; TRBD2 aligns across 9 bases. CDR3 length: 16 amino acids. In germline, CDR1 is MDHEN, CDR2 SYDVKM. The V and J ends lost 2 bases and 2 bases, in that order; junction bases with no gene match: 4. The CDR3 spells CASSLNSGSPYNEQFF. The CDR3 nucleotides read TGTGCCAGCAGTTTAAATAGCGGGAGCCCCTACAATGAGCAGTTCTTC.

This chain connects TRBV6-4 to TRBJ2-1; possible D gene TRBD2, 6 bases. Trimming cost V 5 bases and J 7 bases, with 15 bases left between them. The length of the CDR3 is 14 residues. Germline CDR1 MRHNA, CDR2 SNTAGT. The chain's CDR3 is CASSSEGGGNEQFF. The CDR3 nucleotides are TGTGCCAGCAGTTCCGAGGGTGGGGGGAATGAGCAGTTCTTC.

The chain has TRBV27 and TRBJ1-4; D might be TRBD1 (6 bases). From germline, CDR1 is MNHEY and CDR2 SMNVEV (reference sequence). This CDR3 is 16 amino acids long. V lost 3 bases and J lost 7, with 18 bases in between. The CDR3 DNA reads as TGTGCCAGCAGTTTCCAGGGGTCGTTTTTGAGTGAAAAACTGTTTTTT. Its protein product is CASSFQGSFLSEKLFF.

This chain connects TRBV25-1 to TRBJ2-1; 10 positions agree with TRBD2. Germline V gene sequence: CDR1 MGHDK, CDR2 SYGVNS. This CDR3 spans 15 amino acids. V gave up 5 bases and J gave up 7 bases; unmatched junction bases: 8. The CDR3, as DNA: TGTGCCAGCAGTCCCGCTAGCGGGAGTAGGAATGAGCAGTTCTTC. This encodes CASSPASGSRNEQFF.

This sequence joins TRBV5-6 and TRBJ1-6; 7 bases map to TRBD1. After removal of 1 base from V and 0 bases from J, the junction contained 4 bases not matched to a gene. Per germline, CDR1 SGHDT and CDR2 YYEEEE. The CDR3 consists of 17 residues. The CDR3 here is CASSLLGDSSYNSPLHF. Written as DNA, the CDR3 is TGTGCCAGCAGCTTGCTCGGGGACAGCTCCTATAATTCACCCCTCCACTTT. The whole variable domain, filled in from reference TRBV5-6 and TRBJ1-6, reads DAGVTQSPTHLIKTRGQQVTLRCSPKSGHDTVSWYQQALGQGPQFIFQYYEEEERQRGNFPDRFSGHQFPNYSSELNVNALLLGDSALYLCASSLLGDSSYNSPLHFGNGTRLTVT.

The chain is built from TRBV6-5 and TRBJ2-5; 8 bases are shared with TRBD1. The germline V gene has CDR1 MNHEY and CDR2 SVGAGI. With 6 bases clipped from V and 4 bases from J, the junction kept 10 bases outside the gene matches. There are 15 residues in the CDR3. The CDR3 loop is CASRQMTGVGETQYF. CDR3 nucleotides: TGTGCCAGCAGACAGATGACAGGGGTAGGAGAGACCCAGTACTTC.

V usage is TRBV21-1 and J usage is TRBJ1-1. TRBV21-1 is reported as a pseudogene. The CDR3 is made up of 13 amino acids. The CDR3 DNA follows: TGTGCCAGCTTGCGAGGGCGGGACACTGAAGCTTTCTTT. This codes for CASLRGRDTEAFF.

CDR3 residues: CASGGLALYEQYF. DNA of the CDR3: TGTGCCAGCGGTGGACTAGCCCTCTACGAGCAGTACTTC. The V and J genes are TRBV2 and TRBJ2-7, with 8 positions matching TRBD2. Per the germline V gene, CDR1 is SNHLY and CDR2 is FYNNEI. There are 13 residues in the CDR3. After removal of 8 bases from V and 3 bases from J, the junction contained 6 bases not matched to a gene.

The V call is TRBV6-1, the J call TRBJ2-3; D possibly corresponds to TRBD2 (5 bases). CDR1 is MNHNS and CDR2 is SASEGT in the germline V gene. This CDR3 is 16 amino acids long. V was clipped by 3 bases and J by 1 base, with 14 bases between them. The CDR3 sequence is CASSDYSGYGTDTQYF. The CDR3 DNA reads as TGTGCCAGCAGTGACTACAGCGGCTATGGCACAGATACGCAGTATTTT.

Only one count was recorded for this clone. The chain combines TRBV28 with TRBJ1-5; D unclear. V lost 7 bases, J lost 2 bases, and 12 bases lay in between. The CDR3 length is 14 residues. CDR1 is MDHEN, CDR2 SYDVKM, per germline. The CDR3 region is CASTLGWGNQPQHF. CDR3 nucleotides: TGTGCCAGCACCCTCGGGTGGGGCAATCAGCCCCAGCATTTT.

CDR3 DNA sequence: TGTGCCAGCAGCCCTCGGACAGGGCTGGAGGAGCAGTTCTTC. Translation gives CASSPRTGLEEQFF. J is TRBJ2-1 and V is TRBV2, with 8 bases lining up with TRBD1. CDR3 length equals 14 residues. Germline V CDR1 and CDR2: SNHLY, FYNNEI. V was pared by 6 bases and J by 10 bases, with 11 bases of the junction left unmatched.

The rearrangement joins TRBV10-3 to TRBJ1-1; 9 nucleotides match TRBD1. V was pared by 3 bases and J by 8 bases, with 4 bases of the junction left unmatched. In germline, CDR1 is ENHRY, CDR2 SYGVKD. This CDR3 has 13 amino acids. CDR3 DNA: TGTGCCATCAGTGACAAGGGGACAGGGGAAGCTTTCTTT. It specifies CAISDKGTGEAFF.

V and J are TRBV6-6 and TRBJ2-7; 8 positions match TRBD2. The CDR3 runs to 15 residues. V was pared by 6 bases and J by 3 bases, with 10 bases of the junction left unmatched. The germline CDR1 and CDR2 sequences are MNHNY and SVGAGI (reference sequence). The CDR3 DNA reads as TGTGCCAGCAGCCAACCCGGGAGGGGAAACTACGAGCAGTACTTC. Its protein product is CASSQPGRGNYEQYF.

The rearrangement uses TRBV5-1 and TRBJ2-7, with D maybe TRBD2 (7 bases). This CDR3 has 15 residues. CDR1 is SGHRS, CDR2 YFSETQ, per germline. The V and J ends lost 2 bases and 0 bases respectively, with 12 bases between them. As DNA, the CDR3 is TGCGCCAGCAGCTTAAGGGGGGGGAACTCCTACGAGCAGTACTTC. Residues: CASSLRGGNSYEQYF. Full variable domain (rest looked up from reference TRBV5-1 and TRBJ2-7): KAGVTQTPRYLIKTRGQQVTLSCSPISGHRSVSWYQQTPGQGLQFLFEYFSETQRNKGNFPGRFSGRQFSNSRSEMNVSTLELGDSALYLCASSLRGGNSYEQYFGPGTRLTVT.

The rearrangement joins TRBV10-1 to TRBJ1-5; D might be TRBD1 (6 bases). Per germline, CDR1 WNHNN and CDR2 SYGVQD (reference sequence). The V and J ends lost 3 bases and 7 bases respectively, with 10 bases between them. The CDR3 length is 13 residues. CDR3 residues: CASSEGGGQPQHF. CDR3 DNA sequence: TGCGCCAGCAGTGAAGGGGGTGGACAGCCCCAGCATTTT.

V gene TRBV27 combines with J gene TRBJ2-7, with 11 bases fitting TRBD2. V trimming: 6 bases; J trimming: 5 bases; junction bases outside the gene matches: 12. The CDR3 is 16 amino acids. Germline CDR1 MNHEY, CDR2 SMNVEV (reference sequence). The CDR3 sequence is CASRATVAGGPDEQYF. The CDR3 DNA follows: TGTGCCAGCAGGGCCACCGTAGCGGGAGGGCCGGACGAGCAGTACTTC.

V is TRBV19 and J is TRBJ1-5; a possible D gene is TRBD1 (5 bases). The germline V gene encodes CDR1 LNHDA and CDR2 SQIVND (reference sequence). V shed 4 bases and J shed 4 bases, with 11 bases lying between them. The CDR3 runs 14 residues. CDR3 amino acids: CASSTPGYNQPQHF. In DNA, the CDR3 is TGTGCCAGTAGTACCCCAGGGTATAATCAGCCCCAGCATTTT.

The chain employs TRBV2 and TRBJ2-1; weak D call: TRBD2 (6 bases). CDR1 is SNHLY, CDR2 FYNNEI, per germline. V lost 4 bases, J lost 10 bases, and 20 bases lay in between. The CDR3 runs to 15 residues. The CDR3 DNA follows: TGTGCCAGCAGTGTCGGGACTGGAGGAGGGGAGGAGCAGTTCTTC. This sequence encodes CASSVGTGGGEEQFF.